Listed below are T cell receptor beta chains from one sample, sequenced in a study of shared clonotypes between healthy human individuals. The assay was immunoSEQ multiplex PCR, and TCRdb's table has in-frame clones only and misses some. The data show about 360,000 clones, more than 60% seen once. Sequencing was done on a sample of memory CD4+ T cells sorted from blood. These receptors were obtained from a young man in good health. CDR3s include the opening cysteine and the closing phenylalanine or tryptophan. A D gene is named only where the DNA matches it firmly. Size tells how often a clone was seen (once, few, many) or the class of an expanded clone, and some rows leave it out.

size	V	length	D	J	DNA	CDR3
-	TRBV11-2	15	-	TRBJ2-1	TGTGCCAGCAGCTTAAGGTTGGGCTTGGGATCCGAGCAGTTCTTC	CASSLRLGLGSEQFF
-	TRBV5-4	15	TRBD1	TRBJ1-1	TGTGCCAGCAGCGACGGGATGGACAGGGGCCGCAAAGCTTTCTTT	CASSDGMDRGRKAFF
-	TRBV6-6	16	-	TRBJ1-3	TGTGCCAGCAGTTACACGACTACGAGCTCTGGAAACACCATATATTTT	CASSYTTTSSGNTIYF
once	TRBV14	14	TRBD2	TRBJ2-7	TGTGCCAGCAGCCAAGTTGGGACTAGCGGGAGAATGTACTTC	CASSQVGTSGRMYF
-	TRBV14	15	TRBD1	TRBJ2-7	TGTGCCAGCAGCCTTGGGACAGGGAGGGCGAACGAGCAGTACTTC	CASSLGTGRANEQYF
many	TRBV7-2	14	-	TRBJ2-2	TGTGCCAGCAGCTTAGATTTGTCGCCCGGGGAGCTGTTTTTT	CASSLDLSPGELFF
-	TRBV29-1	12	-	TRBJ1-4	TGCAGCGGCCGGGACGCCCGAGAAAAACTGTTTTTT	CSGRDAREKLFF
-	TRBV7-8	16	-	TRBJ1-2	TGTGCCAGCAGCTTAGCGTCAAGGGGTATGGACTATGGCTACACCTTC	CASSLASRGMDYGYTF
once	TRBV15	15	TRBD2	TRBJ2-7	TGTGCCACCAGCAGAGATCGGGGGACTAGCCACGAGCAGTACTTC	CATSRDRGTSHEQYF
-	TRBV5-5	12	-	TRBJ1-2	TGTGCCAGCAGCTTGGGGCAGGGCCCCTACACCTTC	CASSLGQGPYTF
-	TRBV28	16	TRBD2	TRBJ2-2	TGTGCCAGCAGTCGTCCGGGACTAGAGTACCTCGGGGAGCTGTTTTTT	CASSRPGLEYLGELFF
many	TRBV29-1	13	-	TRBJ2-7	TGCAGCACCTCCGGACAGGACTACTACGAGCAGTACTTC	CSTSGQDYYEQYF
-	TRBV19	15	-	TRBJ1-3	TGTGCCAGTAGTCAACAGAGTCACTCTGGAAACACCATATATTTT	CASSQQSHSGNTIYF
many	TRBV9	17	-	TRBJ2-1	TGTGCCAGCAGCCCCAGCAGGGGACGGCCGGACTACAATGAGCAGTTCTTC	CASSPSRGRPDYNEQFF
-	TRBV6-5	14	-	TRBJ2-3	TGTGCCAGCAGGAGGGACCGCTTCACAGATACGCAGTATTTT	CASRRDRFTDTQYF
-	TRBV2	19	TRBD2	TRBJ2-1	TGTGCCAGCTTATACCCTGGATCTAGCGGGAGTCGTTCCTACAATGAGCAGTTCTTC	CASLYPGSSGSRSYNEQFF
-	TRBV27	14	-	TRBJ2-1	TGTGCCAGCAGTTTCGGTTGGAGGACAAATGAGCAGTTCTTC	CASSFGWRTNEQFF